The 27 T cell receptor beta chains given below trace back to one sample, sequenced in a study of Ad26.COV2.S vaccination and SARS-CoV-2 variants. Treatment: about 20 received Ad26.COV2.S at low or high dose, single or two shots; a few received placebo; per-sample allocation not given. Sampling was done on day 63 after the first vaccine or placebo injection. This table comes from immunoSEQ multiplex PCR, and its TCRdb copy is limited to in-frame clones, with some not included. Seen here are 300,000 to 400,000 clones, around 89% observed once, and the top ten hold approximately 5%. This specimen was peripheral blood, taken in a trial of Ad26.COV2.S vaccine versus placebo. The receptor set was obtained from a person between 18 and 65 years old who received the Ad26.COV2.S COVID-19 vaccine or a placebo.

The gene calls are TRBV29-1 and TRBJ1-1; no definite D call. V lost 4 bases and J 5 bases, leaving 5 bases between the germline ends. Germline V gives CDR1 SQVTM, CDR2 ANQGSEA. The CDR3 sequence is 10 residues long. The CDR3 region has the DNA TGCAGCGTTGTACAGACTGAAGCTTTCTTT. It translates to CSVVQTEAFF.

The chain is built from TRBV25-1 and TRBJ1-4; D gene ambiguous. The CDR3 covers 15 residues. The V gene's germline CDR1 is MGHDK and CDR2 SYGVNS. The germline V and J ends were trimmed by 3 bases and 1 base, with 9 bases remaining between them. In nucleotides, the CDR3 is TGTGCCAGCAGTGAGCCGGGAGTAACTAATGAAAAACTGTTTTTT. This gives the protein CASSEPGVTNEKLFF.

V gene TRBV10-3 combines with J gene TRBJ1-5; D is unclear. Germline V gene lookup returns CDR1 ENHRY and CDR2 SYGVKD. This CDR3 has 14 residues. V lost 3 bases and J lost 0, with 6 bases in between. The CDR3 sequence is CAISEMHSNQPQHF. CDR3 coding DNA: TGTGCCATCAGTGAAATGCATAGCAATCAGCCCCAGCATTTT.

J is TRBJ1-1 and V is TRBV2, with D unclear. Germline CDR1 SNHLY, CDR2 FYNNEI. This CDR3 is built from 16 residues. V was shortened by 1 base and J by 2 bases, with 14 bases between the two germline ends. CDR3 DNA: TGTGCCAGCAGTGAAGACAGTTGGGCGTATAACACTGAAGCTTTCTTT. Translated, it gives CASSEDSWAYNTEAFF.

The CDR3 sequence: CAISESNGVGYTF. In nucleotides, the CDR3 is TGTGCCATCAGTGAGTCGAATGGGGTGGGCTACACCTTC. V and J are TRBV10-3 and TRBJ1-2; D gene unclear. The CDR3 consists of 13 residues. V was trimmed by 0 bases and J by 8 bases, leaving 10 bases between them. Per germline, CDR1 ENHRY and CDR2 SYGVKD.

The V and J genes are TRBV27 and TRBJ1-4, with D possibly matching TRBD1 (6 bases). The CDR3 has 17 residues. V was clipped by 4 bases and J by 0 bases, with 15 bases between them. Germline loops: CDR1 MNHEY, CDR2 SMNVEV (reference sequence). The DNA of the CDR3 is TGTGCCAGCAGTTCCGGCGACAGGCGTGCAACTAATGAAAAACTGTTTTTT. Translated: CASSSGDRRATNEKLFF. Supplemented by reference TRBV27 and TRBJ1-4, the full variable domain reads EAQVTQNPRYLITVTGKKLTVTCSQNMNHEYMSWYRQDPGLGLRQIYYSMNVEVTDKGDVPEGYKVSRKEKRNFPLILESPSPNQTSLYFCASSSGDRRATNEKLFFGSGTQLSVL.

The rearrangement links TRBV12-3 or TRBV12-4 to TRBJ1-1; D unclear. The V end was cut by 2 bases, the J end by 1 base, with 5 bases between. The CDR3 is 13 amino acids. CDR3 nucleotides: TGTGCCAGCAGTTTAATTAGGAACACTGAAGCTTTCTTT. Encoded protein: CASSLIRNTEAFF.

The chain joins TRBV3-1 (or the pseudogene TRBV3-2) to TRBJ1-2, with D perhaps matching TRBD1 (5 bases). This CDR3 spans 14 amino acids. V was trimmed by 0 bases and J by 4 bases, leaving 9 bases between them. CDR1 is LGHDT and CDR2 is YNNKEL in the germline V gene (reference sequence). The chain's CDR3 is CASSQDRGSYGYTF. The CDR3 coding sequence is TGTGCCAGCAGCCAAGATAGGGGTAGCTATGGCTACACCTTC.

The chain employs TRBV6-2 or TRBV6-3 and TRBJ1-1, with TRBD1 matching over 9 bases. CDR1 is MNHEY and CDR2 is SVGEGT in the germline V gene. The V segment lost 5 bases and the J segment 10 bases; nucleotides outside the gene matches: 8. CDR3 size: 13 residues. The CDR3 sequence: CASSNYLDRGAFF. In DNA, the CDR3 is TGTGCCAGCAGTAACTACCTGGACAGGGGAGCTTTCTTT.

This chain connects TRBV15 to TRBJ2-7, with TRBD2 matching 9 bases. V lost 4 bases, J lost 5 bases, and 12 bases stayed unmatched. The CDR3 covers 16 residues. In germline, CDR1 is LNHNV, CDR2 YYDKDF (reference sequence). The CDR3 region is CATSNLAGMVLDEQYF. The CDR3 DNA sequence: TGTGCCACCAGCAATCTAGCGGGGATGGTGTTAGACGAGCAGTACTTC.

V usage is TRBV12-3 or TRBV12-4 and J usage is TRBJ1-2; weak D call: TRBD1 (5 bases). Between the trimmed V and J ends, which lost 4 bases and 4 bases, there was a span of 10 bases. The CDR3 sequence is 13 residues long. CDR3 in DNA: TGTGCCAGCAGTTCCAGGGTGGGCTATGGCTACACCTTC. Translated: CASSSRVGYGYTF.

V usage is TRBV6-1 and J usage is TRBJ1-3; 9 nucleotides agree with TRBD1. The germline gives CDR1 MNHNS, CDR2 SASEGT. V shed 3 bases and J 2 bases; nucleotides not matched to a gene: 2. CDR3 length equals 15 residues. CDR3 in amino acids: CASSDRDRAGNTIYF. In DNA form, the CDR3 reads TGTGCCAGCAGTGACCGGGACAGGGCTGGAAACACCATATATTTT.

V is TRBV19 and J is TRBJ2-3; D may be TRBD2 (6 bases). There are 17 residues in the CDR3. Germline V gene sequence: CDR1 LNHDA, CDR2 SQIVND (reference sequence). V was cut by 6 bases and J by 0 bases, with 19 bases left in between. CDR3 sequence reads: CASSRPQGGTSTDTQYF. The CDR3 DNA follows: TGTGCCAGTAGCAGACCCCAGGGAGGCACTAGCACAGATACGCAGTATTTT.

This chain links TRBV7-9 with TRBJ2-7; the match to TRBD1 covers 11 bases. This CDR3 is 16 amino acids long. Germline assignment: CDR1 SEHNR and CDR2 FQNEAQ (reference sequence). J was trimmed by 3 bases and V by 5 bases; bases with no gene match: 9. The CDR3 sequence is CASSPPPGQGDYEQYF. For the CDR3, the DNA is TGTGCCAGCAGCCCCCCTCCGGGACAGGGGGACTACGAGCAGTACTTC.

V usage is TRBV18 and J usage is TRBJ1-4; 7 nucleotides match TRBD1. The CDR3 contains 15 residues. From germline, CDR1 is KGHSH and CDR2 LQKENI. The V gene end was trimmed by 5 bases and the J gene end by 0 bases; junction bases not matched to a gene: 3. CDR3 nucleotides: TGTGCCAGCTCATCGCAGGGGGCAACTAATGAAAAACTGTTTTTT. Translated: CASSSQGATNEKLFF.

This chain links TRBV5-5 with TRBJ2-5, with D possibly called TRBD1 or TRBD2 (5 bases each). V was cut by 2 bases and J by 1 base, with 9 bases left in between. Germline V gene sequence: CDR1 SGHKS, CDR2 YYEKEE (reference sequence). This CDR3 comprises 14 residues. Here the CDR3 reads CASSFGALQETQYF. In DNA, the CDR3 is TGTGCCAGCAGCTTCGGGGCCCTCCAAGAGACCCAGTACTTC.

The rearrangement joins TRBV2 to TRBJ1-1; 9 nucleotides match TRBD1. The CDR3 is 14 residues long. Germline V gene lookup returns CDR1 SNHLY and CDR2 FYNNEI. Trimming removed 5 bases from V and 6 bases from J; junction bases left unmatched: 7. DNA of the CDR3: TGTGCCAGCAGTCGAACAGGGGGCGCGGCTGAAGCTTTCTTT. Translated, it gives CASSRTGGAAEAFF.

V gene TRBV9 combines with J gene TRBJ2-2, with TRBD1 matching over 7 bases. V gave up 0 bases and J gave up 7 bases; unmatched junction bases: 3. The germline V gene has CDR1 SGDLS and CDR2 YYNGEE. The CDR3 is 14 amino acids. This CDR3 reads CASSVVGQDGELFF. CDR3 bases: TGTGCCAGCAGCGTAGTTGGACAGGACGGGGAGCTGTTTTTT.

The CDR3 region is CASSDYAGGGTEAFF. The CDR3 DNA sequence: TGCGCCAGCAGTGACTACGCCGGGGGGGGCACTGAAGCTTTCTTT. The chain uses TRBV10-2 and TRBJ1-1, with D possibly matching TRBD1 (5 bases). Looked up from germline, CDR1 is WSHSY and CDR2 is SAAADI. The V end lost 3 bases, the J end lost 4 bases, and 15 bases lay between the germline ends. The CDR3 spans 15 residues.

This chain uses TRBV19 with TRBJ1-3; 7 positions match TRBD1. The CDR3 spans 15 residues. CDR1 and CDR2 (germline): LNHDA, SQIVND (reference sequence). The ends lost 7 bases at V and 4 bases at J; junction bases unmatched: 10. The CDR3 loop is CASNRETGPGNTIYF. CDR3 coding DNA: TGTGCCAGTAACCGGGAGACAGGGCCGGGAAACACCATATATTTT.

A single count supports this clone. J is TRBJ2-7 and V is TRBV7-9; 11 bases map to TRBD1. CDR3 length equals 14 residues. The V gene end was trimmed by 5 bases and the J gene end by 4 bases; junction bases not matched to a gene: 4. In germline, CDR1 is SEHNR, CDR2 FQNEAQ (reference sequence). The CDR3 nucleotides are TGTGCCAGCAGCCGGGGACAGGGGGGATACGAGCAGTACTTC. As protein: CASSRGQGGYEQYF.

The chain links TRBV5-1 to TRBJ1-2, with 9 positions matching TRBD1. Germline V gene sequence: CDR1 SGHRS, CDR2 YFSETQ. Trimming removed 4 bases from V and 6 bases from J; junction bases left unmatched: 4. This CDR3 is built from 13 residues. The CDR3 DNA sequence: TGCGCCAGCAGCGAGGGACAGGGAGATGGCTACACCTTC. This sequence encodes CASSEGQGDGYTF.

The chain is built from TRBV5-4 and TRBJ1-2, with TRBD1 as a possible D gene (5 bases). The V end was cut by 5 bases, the J end by 4 bases, with 12 bases between. The CDR3 has 13 amino acids. Germline V CDR1 and CDR2: SGHNT, YYREEE (reference sequence). The CDR3 nucleotides read TGTGCCAGCAGACTCCAGGGTGCCTATGGCTACACCTTC. As protein: CASRLQGAYGYTF.

In this sample, this clone turned up a few times. The genes are TRBV3-1 (or the pseudogene TRBV3-2) and TRBJ2-2; 7 positions agree with TRBD2. V lost 4 bases, J lost 0 bases, and 2 bases stayed unmatched. The CDR3 contains 15 residues. Germline V gene lookup returns CDR1 LGHDT and CDR2 YNNKEL (reference sequence). This chain's CDR3 is CASSRSGANTGELFF. CDR3 sequence (DNA): TGTGCCAGCAGCCGGAGCGGGGCGAACACCGGGGAGCTGTTTTTT.

The chain links TRBV10-1 to TRBJ2-7; TRBD1 matches 8 bases. The CDR3 extends over 13 amino acids. CDR1 and CDR2 (germline): WNHNN, SYGVQD (reference sequence). J gave up 6 bases and V 5 bases, and 6 bases lay outside the gene matches. The CDR3: CASSPNTGGEQYF. The CDR3 DNA sequence: TGCGCCAGCAGTCCCAATACAGGGGGCGAGCAGTACTTC.

The V call is TRBV7-9, the J call TRBJ2-3, with 14 bases identical to TRBD2. The germline V gene has CDR1 SEHNR and CDR2 FQNEAQ (reference sequence). This CDR3 contains 16 residues. Unmatched junction bases numbered 1, after V lost 3 bases and J lost 2 bases. The DNA for the CDR3 is TGTGCCAGCAGCTTGGGACTAGCGGGGGCCACAGATACGCAGTATTTT. Translating it yields CASSLGLAGATDTQYF.

A remark on this clone: Other DNA sequences of this sample code for an identical CDR3. The rearrangement links TRBV10-3 to TRBJ1-5; 8 bases are a match to TRBD1. The V gene's germline CDR1 is ENHRY and CDR2 SYGVKD. The CDR3 covers 14 residues. J lost 1 base, V lost 4 bases, and 0 bases had no gene match. In DNA form, the CDR3 reads TGTGCCATCAGTGGGACAGGGAGCAATCAGCCCCAGCATTTT. Translated, it gives CAISGTGSNQPQHF.